Shown below are 20 T cell receptor beta chains from a single sample sequenced in a study of identifying expanded T cells in peripheral blood. The method was immunoSEQ multiplex PCR; TCRdb's version includes in-frame clones alone and lacks a portion of them. The sample yields about 85,000 clones, approximately 90% seen once. The specimen sequenced was blood. The source is a person aged 18-70 years in good health.

This clone was counted a single time. This chain uses TRBV27 with TRBJ2-2; 7 bases are shared with TRBD1. The CDR3 has 17 amino acids. The ends lost 6 bases at V and 4 bases at J; junction bases unmatched: 14. Germline V gene lookup returns CDR1 MNHEY and CDR2 SMNVEV (reference sequence). In DNA, the CDR3 is TGTGCCAGCAGAACCATACAGGGGAGACGGCCCACCGGGGAGCTGTTTTTT. Protein: CASRTIQGRRPTGELFF.

The CDR3 protein is CASSDLTGTGDEKLFF. The CDR3 bases are TGTGCCAGCAGCGATTTGACCGGGACAGGGGATGAAAAACTGTTTTTT. The rearrangement uses TRBV11-2 and TRBJ1-4, with TRBD1 matching over 10 bases. The CDR3 has 16 amino acids. V lost 5 bases, J lost 6 bases, and 9 bases stayed unmatched. Germline V gene lookup returns CDR1 SGHAT and CDR2 FQNNGV.

This chain connects TRBV9 to TRBJ1-6; D not certain. The ends were cut back, 4 bases at V and 7 bases at J, with 9 bases in the middle. CDR1 and CDR2 from the germline V gene are SGDLS and YYNGEE. This CDR3 is 13 amino acids long. The CDR3 DNA reads TGTGCCAGCAGCCCCCGGGGAAATTCACCCCTCCACTTT. Translation gives CASSPRGNSPLHF.

The chain links TRBV7-6 to TRBJ2-2; D not certain. V lost 3 bases, J lost 0 bases, and 8 bases lay in between. CDR1 and CDR2 (germline): SGHVS, FNYEAQ. The CDR3 loop spans 15 amino acids. CDR3 coding DNA: TGTGCCAGCAGCTTTTCAGTTGCGAACACCGGGGAGCTGTTTTTT. It codes for CASSFSVANTGELFF.

The V call is TRBV7-2, the J call TRBJ2-7, with D perhaps matching TRBD1 (6 bases). Germline loops: CDR1 SGHTA, CDR2 FQGNSA. This CDR3 has 15 amino acids. The V end lost 7 bases, the J end lost 2 bases, and 18 bases lay between the germline ends. As DNA, the CDR3 is TGTGCCAGCACCGGCAGGGGCGGGTCCGCCTACGAGCAGTACTTC. Its translation: CASTGRGGSAYEQYF.

The rearrangement joins TRBV6-5 to TRBJ1-3; no firm D call. This CDR3 is 14 amino acids long. Trimming removed 8 bases at V and 7 bases at J, with 18 bases between. Per the germline V gene, CDR1 is MNHEY and CDR2 is SVGAGI. This CDR3 reads CASPGRPSCNTIYF. The CDR3 nucleotides are TGTGCCAGCCCCGGGAGACCAAGCTGTAACACCATATATTTT.

The chain carries TRBV5-8 and TRBJ2-2, with 8 bases that match TRBD2. This CDR3 comprises 19 residues. The germline gives CDR1 SGHTS, CDR2 YDEGEE. With V trimmed by 0 bases and J by 6 bases, 16 bases remained unmatched. CDR3 DNA sequence: TGTGCCAGCAGCTTGGTTGGGGTTCGGCGGGGGGCCTCCGCCGGGGAGCTGTTTTTT. Amino acids: CASSLVGVRRGASAGELFF.

The CDR3 reads CASSFSGGVVETQYF. In DNA form, the CDR3 reads TGTGCCAGCAGCTTTAGCGGGGGGGTGGTAGAGACCCAGTACTTC. This chain joins TRBV5-4 and TRBJ2-5; 11 bases are shared with TRBD2. The germline V gene encodes CDR1 SGHNT and CDR2 YYREEE (reference sequence). CDR3 length equals 15 residues. V lost 2 bases and J lost 4; bases outside the gene matches: 4. Combining the CDR3 with reference TRBV5-4 and TRBJ2-5 gives the whole variable domain ETGVTQSPTHLIKTRGQQVTLRCSSQSGHNTVSWYQQALGQGPQFIFQYYREEENGRGNFPPRFSGLQFPNYSSELNVNALELDDSALYLCASSFSGGVVETQYFGPGTRLLVL.

The chain employs TRBV7-9 and TRBJ2-2; D uncertain. Per germline, CDR1 SEHNR and CDR2 FQNEAQ (reference sequence). Trimming cost V 7 bases and J 3 bases, with 9 bases left between them. This CDR3 spans 13 amino acids. As DNA, the CDR3 is TGTGCCAGCACCTACCTGGACACCGGGGAGCTGTTTTTT. It translates to CASTYLDTGELFF.

This chain joins TRBV9 and TRBJ1-5, with D perhaps TRBD1 (5 bases). Germline V CDR1 and CDR2: SGDLS, YYNGEE. The CDR3 contains 14 residues. The V and J ends lost 7 bases and 4 bases respectively, with 15 bases between them. CDR3 amino acids: CASGLGEGNQPQHF. DNA for the CDR3: TGTGCCAGCGGACTGGGTGAGGGGAATCAGCCCCAGCATTTT.

J is TRBJ2-7 and V is TRBV10-3, with D hard to call. V gave up 1 base and J gave up 3 bases, with 4 bases separating them. The CDR3 sequence is 12 residues long. Germline V gene data show CDR1 as ENHRY and CDR2 as SYGVKD. Here the CDR3 DNA reads TGTGCCATCAGTGAGTACTTCTACGAGCAGTACTTC. Its protein product is CAISEYFYEQYF.

In nucleotides, the CDR3 is TGTGCCAGCAGTGAAGCTGGCAACCGCTACGAGCAGTACTTC. Translation: CASSEAGNRYEQYF. This chain links TRBV6-1 with TRBJ2-7; D remains ambiguous. CDR3 length equals 14 residues. Per the germline V gene, CDR1 is MNHNS and CDR2 is SASEGT. V lost 0 bases and J lost 3, with 9 bases in between.

The chain links TRBV19 to TRBJ2-6; TRBD2 agrees at 8 bases. The CDR3 is made up of 16 amino acids. Germline trimming cut 7 bases from V and 0 bases from J; bases unmatched to any gene: 5. Germline-derived CDR1 and CDR2 are LNHDA and SQIVND (reference sequence). CDR3 nucleotides: TGTGCCAGTAAAAGCGGGGGATCCTCTGGGGCCAACGTCCTGACTTTC. This codes for CASKSGGSSGANVLTF.

The chain couples TRBV7-6 to TRBJ1-4; D remains ambiguous. Germline CDR1 SGHVS, CDR2 FNYEAQ. The CDR3 extends over 15 amino acids. V gave up 7 bases and J gave up 0 bases, with 12 bases separating them. This chain's CDR3 is CASTFGSTTNEKLFF. The CDR3 DNA reads TGTGCCAGCACCTTCGGGTCTACAACTAATGAAAAACTGTTTTTT.

The CDR3 DNA is TGTGCCAGCAGTTACTCGGACGTCGAGACCCAGTACTTC. Its translation is CASSYSDVETQYF. The rearrangement joins TRBV6-5 to TRBJ2-5, with D uncertain. Germline CDR1 and CDR2: MNHEY and SVGAGI. Trimming removed 0 bases at V and 5 bases at J, with 7 bases between. The CDR3 sequence is 13 residues long.

The CDR3 sequence is CATKIPGQNYGYTF. CDR3 bases: TGTGCCACCAAGATCCCCGGGCAGAACTATGGCTACACCTTC. The gene calls are TRBV15 and TRBJ1-2; D remains unclear. This CDR3 comprises 14 residues. Germline lookup yields CDR1 LNHNV and CDR2 YYDKDF (reference sequence). With 7 bases removed from V and 2 bases from J, the gap between germline ends came to 14 bases.

This clone was picked up one time. The rearrangement links TRBV5-4 to TRBJ2-1; 7 bases align to TRBD2. Germline CDR1 SGHNT, CDR2 YYREEE (reference sequence). Losses at the gene ends were 4 bases for V and 4 bases for J; bases not matched to a gene: 8. CDR3 size: 15 residues. The CDR3 loop is CASSPGLVGYNEQFF. The CDR3 DNA reads as TGTGCCAGCAGCCCCGGACTAGTAGGGTACAATGAGCAGTTCTTC. Filled out from reference TRBV5-4 and TRBJ2-1, the complete variable domain reads ETGVTQSPTHLIKTRGQQVTLRCSSQSGHNTVSWYQQALGQGPQFIFQYYREEENGRGNFPPRFSGLQFPNYSSELNVNALELDDSALYLCASSPGLVGYNEQFFGPGTRLTVL.

This chain uses TRBV4-2 with TRBJ2-5; 9 bases fit TRBD1. Germline CDR1 and CDR2: LGHNA and YNFKEQ. The V segment lost 4 bases and the J segment 5 bases; nucleotides outside the gene matches: 8. The CDR3 sequence is 15 residues long. In DNA form, the CDR3 reads TGTGCCAGCAGCCGCCGGGACAGGGAATCGGAGACCCAGTACTTC. As protein: CASSRRDRESETQYF.

The V gene is TRBV7-6, the J gene TRBJ2-1, with 7 bases fitting TRBD1. This CDR3 has 13 amino acids. Germline V gives CDR1 SGHVS, CDR2 FNYEAQ. Unmatched junction bases numbered 4, after V lost 3 bases and J lost 8 bases. DNA for the CDR3: TGTGCCAGCAGCTTCCTTCAGGGGGATGAGCAGTTCTTC. Translation gives CASSFLQGDEQFF.

The chain uses TRBV5-1 and TRBJ2-3; TRBD2 matches at 11 bases. CDR3 length: 18 amino acids. Per germline, CDR1 SGHRS and CDR2 YFSETQ. V was pared by 1 base and J by 1 base, with 8 bases of the junction left unmatched. The CDR3 is CASSLFMTSGTRTDTQYF. CDR3 nucleotides: TGCGCCAGCAGCTTGTTCATGACTAGCGGGACCCGCACAGATACGCAGTATTTT.